The sequence of this T cell receptor beta chain was determined in a study of cytomegalovirus exposure and HLA in healthy donors. The CDR3 length is 16 residues. Looked up from germline, CDR1 is SGDLS and CDR2 is YYNGEE. V shed 3 bases, J shed 7 bases, and the junction held 14 bases outside the gene matches. The PCR made use of 60 Vbeta and 13 Jbeta primers. This table comes from immunoSEQ multiplex PCR, and its TCRdb copy is limited to in-frame clones, with some not included. The repertoire consists of some 130,000 clones, with 70% to 80% occurring once and the leading ten covering around 7%. The chain uses TRBV9 and TRBJ2-7; 9 bases line up with TRBD2. Sample: PBMCs. The source of this sequence is a man aged 40-49 years in good health and CMV-seropositive. The CDR3 here is CASSEGGGGRAGEQYF. CDR3 in DNA: TGTGCCAGCAGCGAGGGGGGCGGCGGGAGGGCGGGAGAGCAGTACTTC.